This TCR beta chain was sequenced in a study of T-cell reconstitution after alpha-beta-depleted transplantation in children. CDR3 length equals 16 residues. Unmatched junction bases numbered 8, after V lost 4 bases and J lost 2 bases. From germline, CDR1 is SGHRS and CDR2 YFSETQ. A TCRbeta library incorporating unique molecular identifiers was prepared. TCRdb reanalysed the PCR reads using MiXCR and keeps one entry per CDR3 protein. The data contain more than 85,000 distinct CDR3 sequences, under 7% of them seen just once; the ten biggest clones take up around 5.6%. Sequenced here: PBMCs, mostly from graft donor cells, sampled 60 days after TCRalphabeta/CD19-depleted stem cell transplant. The chain couples TRBV5-1 to TRBJ2-7; 11 positions match TRBD2. The source of this sequence is a female patient between 2 and 15 years old who had a stem cell transplant for Fanconi anemia, so the T cells may come from the graft donor. The CDR3 is CASSPQLTSGTYEQYF. CDR3 bases: TGCGCCAGCAGCCCCCAATTGACTAGCGGGACCTACGAGCAGTACTTC.